The 10 T cell receptor beta chains below come from one sample, sequenced in a study of T cell repertoires in cytomegalovirus infection. TCRdb re-called the reads with MiXCR, one entry per CDR3 protein. This sample has about 37,000 distinct CDR3 sequences; roughly 54% occur once, and the top ten carry over 75%. For these TCRs, the target antigens are not known. The sequenced sample was CD8+ T cells from cultured PBMCs, obtained from culture after CMV antigen stimulation. These receptors originate from a human donor in good health (CMV status not recorded). Some clones in this sample may be carry-over from other donors' samples.

The CDR3 loop reads CASSLSGRTDTQYF. CDR3 sequence (DNA): TGTGCCAGCAGTTTAAGTGGTAGAACGGATACGCAGTATTTT. The chain joins TRBV12-3 or TRBV12-4 to TRBJ2-3; no clear D gene. Trimming took off 2 bases at V and 6 bases at J, with 12 bases between the two ends. The CDR3 extends over 14 amino acids.

This sequence joins TRBV2 and TRBJ2-3; D uncertain. The CDR3 totals 14 residues. From germline, CDR1 is SNHLY and CDR2 FYNNEI. Trimming stripped 2 bases from V and 1 base from J, with 7 bases between. CDR3 amino acids: CASSELIGTDTQYF. The CDR3 coding sequence is TGTGCCAGCAGTGAACTGATAGGCACAGATACGCAGTATTTT.

The genes are TRBV7-9 and TRBJ2-5, with 7 bases lining up with TRBD1. The CDR3 has 15 residues. V was clipped by 3 bases and J by 3 bases; unmatched bases: 7. The V gene's germline CDR1 is SEHNR and CDR2 FQNEAQ (reference sequence). The CDR3 bases are TGTGCCAGCAGCTTCGGGACAGCCCCTAAAGAGACCCAGTACTTC. Its translation is CASSFGTAPKETQYF.

This clonotype was seen a handful of times. The chain recombines TRBV4-1 with TRBJ2-3; no firm D call. The germline CDR1 and CDR2 sequences are MGHRA and YSYEKL. V lost 4 bases, J lost 2 bases, and 16 bases lay in between. CDR3 length: 16 amino acids. The CDR3 region is CASSLKLFLPTDTQYF. The CDR3 bases are TGCGCCAGCAGCCTGAAACTATTTCTTCCCACAGATACGCAGTATTTT.

This chain uses TRBV27 with TRBJ2-7, with D possibly being TRBD1 (7 bases). V was pared by 7 bases and J by 0 bases, with 19 bases between. Germline assignment: CDR1 MNHEY and CDR2 SMNVEV (reference sequence). There are 16 residues in the CDR3. Here the CDR3 DNA reads TGTGCCAGCACCAGGGGGGCCCCTACCCTCTCCTACGAGCAGTACTTC. Amino acids: CASTRGAPTLSYEQYF.

This chain joins TRBV7-3 and TRBJ2-3; D gene unclear. Between the trimmed V and J ends, which lost 1 base and 4 bases, there was a span of 9 bases. Germline V gives CDR1 SGHTA, CDR2 FQGTGA. This CDR3 spans 14 amino acids. CDR3 protein: CASSLIPGSDTQYF. CDR3 sequence (DNA): TGTGCCAGCAGCTTAATTCCGGGTTCAGATACGCAGTATTTT.

The chain combines TRBV29-1 with TRBJ1-2; D not certain. This CDR3 has 11 residues. V lost 8 bases and J 9 bases, leaving 16 bases between the germline ends. Germline CDR1 SQVTM, CDR2 ANQGSEA. The DNA for the CDR3 is TGCAGCACTAATGTCGAAGGGAGCTACACCTTC. Protein: CSTNVEGSYTF. The whole variable domain, filled in from reference TRBV29-1 and TRBJ1-2, reads SAVISQKPSRDICQRGTSLTIQCQVDSQVTMMFWYRQQPGQSLTLIATANQGSEATYESGFVIDKFPISRPNLTFSTLTVSNMSPEDSSIYLCSTNVEGSYTFGSGTRLTVV.

The chain employs TRBV25-1 and TRBJ2-1; 9 positions agree with TRBD2. Germline-derived CDR1 and CDR2 are MGHDK and SYGVNS. The V and J ends lost 1 base and 12 bases, in that order; junction bases with no gene match: 10. There are 15 residues in the CDR3. The CDR3: CASSEFSGGKPGQFF. In DNA form, the CDR3 reads TGTGCCAGCAGTGAATTTAGCGGGGGCAAACCCGGGCAGTTCTTC.

This chain joins TRBV4-1 and TRBJ1-1, with 7 nucleotides matching TRBD1. Germline V lookup: CDR1 MGHRA, CDR2 YSYEKL. The CDR3 runs to 16 residues. The trim removed 4 bases at V and 1 base at J, leaving 9 bases unmatched. The CDR3 DNA sequence: TGCGCCAGCAGCCTGGCTCCGGGACAGCCGAACACTGAAGCTTTCTTT. Amino acid sequence: CASSLAPGQPNTEAFF.

The rearrangement joins TRBV7-9 to TRBJ1-4; maybe TRBD1 (6 bases). V lost 5 bases, J lost 7 bases, and 17 bases lay in between. The CDR3 consists of 15 residues. Germline-derived CDR1 and CDR2 are SEHNR and FQNEAQ (reference sequence). The CDR3 nucleotides read TGTGCCAGCAGCCCGCGACGGGGGCTCGGTGAAAAACTGTTTTTT. The encoded protein is CASSPRRGLGEKLFF. The full variable domain, with the rest looked up from reference TRBV7-9 and TRBJ1-4, is DTGVSQNPRHKITKRGQNVTFRCDPISEHNRLYWYRQTLGQGPEFLTYFQNEAQLEKSRLLSDRFSAERPKGSFSTLEIQRTEQGDSAMYLCASSPRRGLGEKLFFGSGTQLSVL.